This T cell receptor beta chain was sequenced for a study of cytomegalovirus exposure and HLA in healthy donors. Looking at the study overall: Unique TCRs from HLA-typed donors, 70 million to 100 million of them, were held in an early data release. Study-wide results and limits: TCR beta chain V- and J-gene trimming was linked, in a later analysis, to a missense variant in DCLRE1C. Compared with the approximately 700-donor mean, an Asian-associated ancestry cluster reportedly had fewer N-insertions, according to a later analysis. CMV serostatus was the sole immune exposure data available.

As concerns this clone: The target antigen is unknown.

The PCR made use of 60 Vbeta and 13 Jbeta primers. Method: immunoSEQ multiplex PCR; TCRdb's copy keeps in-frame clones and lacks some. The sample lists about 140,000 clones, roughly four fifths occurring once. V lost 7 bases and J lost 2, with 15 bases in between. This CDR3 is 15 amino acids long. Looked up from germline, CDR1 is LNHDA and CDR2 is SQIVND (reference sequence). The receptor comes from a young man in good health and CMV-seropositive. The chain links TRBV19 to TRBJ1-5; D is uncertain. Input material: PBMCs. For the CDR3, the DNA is TGTGCCAGTACTCGTGTCGAGGGAGGCAATCAGCCCCAGCATTTT. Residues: CASTRVEGGNQPQHF.